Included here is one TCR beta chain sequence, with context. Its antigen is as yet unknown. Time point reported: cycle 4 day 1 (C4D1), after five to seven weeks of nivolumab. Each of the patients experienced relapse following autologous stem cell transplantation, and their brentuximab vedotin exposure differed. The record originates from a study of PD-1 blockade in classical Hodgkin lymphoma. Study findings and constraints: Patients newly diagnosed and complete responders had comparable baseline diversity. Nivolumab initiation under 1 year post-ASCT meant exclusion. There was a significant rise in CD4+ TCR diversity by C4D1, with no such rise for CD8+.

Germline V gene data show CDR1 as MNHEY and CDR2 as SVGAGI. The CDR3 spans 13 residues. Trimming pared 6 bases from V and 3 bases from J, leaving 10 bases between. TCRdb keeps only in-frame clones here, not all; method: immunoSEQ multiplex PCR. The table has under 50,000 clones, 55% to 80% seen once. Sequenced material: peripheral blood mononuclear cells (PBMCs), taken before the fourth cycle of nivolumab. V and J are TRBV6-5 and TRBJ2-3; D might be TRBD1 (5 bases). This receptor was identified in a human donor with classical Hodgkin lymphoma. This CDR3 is CASRRQGTDTQYF. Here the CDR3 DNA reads TGTGCCAGCAGACGCCAGGGAACAGATACGCAGTATTTT.